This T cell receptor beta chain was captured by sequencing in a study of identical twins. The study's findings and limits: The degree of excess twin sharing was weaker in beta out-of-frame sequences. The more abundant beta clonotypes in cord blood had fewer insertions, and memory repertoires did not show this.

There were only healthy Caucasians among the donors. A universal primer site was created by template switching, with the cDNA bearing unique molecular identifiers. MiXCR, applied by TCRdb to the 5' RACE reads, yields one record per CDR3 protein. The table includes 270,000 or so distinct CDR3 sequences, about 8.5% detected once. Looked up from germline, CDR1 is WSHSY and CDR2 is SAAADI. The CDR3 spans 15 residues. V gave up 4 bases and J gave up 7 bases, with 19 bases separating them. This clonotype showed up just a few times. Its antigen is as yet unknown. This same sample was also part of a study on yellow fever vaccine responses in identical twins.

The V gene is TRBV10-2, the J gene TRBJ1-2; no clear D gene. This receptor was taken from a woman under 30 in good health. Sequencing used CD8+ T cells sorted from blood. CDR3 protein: CASSVFGGLSRGYTF. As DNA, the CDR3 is TGCGCCAGCAGTGTATTTGGTGGCCTTTCTCGTGGCTACACCTTC.